These T cell receptor beta chains were read from a single sample in a study of spatial heterogeneity in lung cancer. MiXCR, applied by TCRdb to the 5' RACE reads, yields one record per CDR3 protein. The sample carries 35,000 to 55,000 distinct CDR3 sequences, approximately 6.3% recorded once. This material consisted of PBMCs, taken at surgery. The receptors derive from a female donor with early-stage non-small cell lung cancer. Each CDR3 is given with its conserved first and last residue.

TRBV11-2 | CASSLSTGPKAFF
TRBV10-3 | CAITGGQTNTGELFF
TRBV20-1 | CSADSGGVGDTQYF
TRBV7-9 | CASSERLGYTF
TRBV20-1 | CSARDPGSNQPQHF
TRBV3-1 | CASSQVSGYTGELFF
TRBV24-1 | CATSDPGVDTGELFF
TRBV6-1 | CALSQSNTDTQYF
TRBV6-5 | CASSFGTGGYGYTF
TRBV6-6 | CASSYGVSGSNGYTF
TRBV12-5 | CASLLTGGGMTDTQYF
TRBV20-1 | CSARDRGGEQFF
TRBV5-1 | CASSFNRGFTDTQYF